Sequencing of this T cell receptor beta chain was carried out in a study of long-term antiretroviral therapy in people with HIV. V trimming: 1 base; J trimming: 0 bases; junction bases outside the gene matches: 2. This CDR3 has 15 amino acids. The germline V gene encodes CDR1 SNHLY and CDR2 FYNNEI. This clone showed up just a few times. They ran version v3.0 of the immunoSEQ assay at survey level. The repertoire was sequenced with immunoSEQ multiplex PCR; TCRdb's copy has only in-frame clones and lacks some. Counted here are about 29,000 clones, around 78% occurring once; the ten biggest clones make up roughly 9.3%.

This rearrangement joins TRBV2 to TRBJ1-2; 7 bases align to TRBD1. The clonotype was recovered from a man aged 18 to 29 with HIV. The starting material was unsorted PBMCs, obtained 1.5 years before starting antiretroviral therapy. The CDR3 DNA is TGTGCCAGCAGTGAAGGGACAGGAACTAACTATGGCTACACCTTC. Its protein product is CASSEGTGTNYGYTF.